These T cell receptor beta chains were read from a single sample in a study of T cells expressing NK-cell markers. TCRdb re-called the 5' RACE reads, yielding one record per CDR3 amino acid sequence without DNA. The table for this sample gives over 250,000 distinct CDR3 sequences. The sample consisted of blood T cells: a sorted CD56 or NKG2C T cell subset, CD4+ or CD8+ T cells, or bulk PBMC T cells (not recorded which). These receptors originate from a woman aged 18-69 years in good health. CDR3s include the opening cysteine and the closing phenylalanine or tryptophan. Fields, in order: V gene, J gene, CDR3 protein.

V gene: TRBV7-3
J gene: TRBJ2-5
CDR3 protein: CASSLDGTSGETQYF

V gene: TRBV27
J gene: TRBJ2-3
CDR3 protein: CASSSPGLAGIVDTQYF

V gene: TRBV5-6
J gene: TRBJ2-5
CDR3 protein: CASSLEVKGTGEETQYF

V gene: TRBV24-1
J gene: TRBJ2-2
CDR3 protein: CATSGFWGTTGELFF

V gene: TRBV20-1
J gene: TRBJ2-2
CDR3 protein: CSAREGGRNTGELFF

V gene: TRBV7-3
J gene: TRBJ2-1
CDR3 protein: CASSPTPGGGLATNEQFF

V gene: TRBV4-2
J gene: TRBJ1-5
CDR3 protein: CASSPGGGSNQPQHF

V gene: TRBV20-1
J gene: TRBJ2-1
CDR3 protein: CSARRDSISGGEQFF

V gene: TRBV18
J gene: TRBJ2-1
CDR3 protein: CASSRAGENEQFF

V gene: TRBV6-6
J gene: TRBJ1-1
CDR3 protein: CASRQGKSTEAFF

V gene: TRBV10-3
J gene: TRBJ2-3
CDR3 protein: CAISAGGETTDTQYF

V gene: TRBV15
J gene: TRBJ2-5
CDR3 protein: CATSRGVLETQYF

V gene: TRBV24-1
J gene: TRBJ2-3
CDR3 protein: CATSDFAEGVSTDTQYF

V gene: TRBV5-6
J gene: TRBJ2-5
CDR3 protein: CASSPIGVAGGRKEETQYF

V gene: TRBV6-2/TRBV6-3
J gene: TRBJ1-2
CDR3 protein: CASSYSLGGYGYTF

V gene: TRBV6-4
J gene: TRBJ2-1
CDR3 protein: CASSPGTRVYNEQFF

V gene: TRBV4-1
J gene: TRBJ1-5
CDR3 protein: CASSQVHGQGDQPQHF

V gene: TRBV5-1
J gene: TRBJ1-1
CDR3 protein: CASSFRGMETEAFF

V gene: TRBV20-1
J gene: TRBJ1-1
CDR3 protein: CSASMGNTEAFF

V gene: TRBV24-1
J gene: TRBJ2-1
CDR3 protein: CATSEPDPSGDLKQFF

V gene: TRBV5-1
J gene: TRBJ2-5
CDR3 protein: CASSLAGIEETQYF

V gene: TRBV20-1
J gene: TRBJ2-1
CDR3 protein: CSEAELSSYNEQFF

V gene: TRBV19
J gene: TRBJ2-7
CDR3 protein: CASQGQGRNEQYF

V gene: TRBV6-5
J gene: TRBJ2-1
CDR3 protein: CASNTGGEQFF

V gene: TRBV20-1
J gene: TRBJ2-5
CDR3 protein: CSARDQNDLIGQETQYF

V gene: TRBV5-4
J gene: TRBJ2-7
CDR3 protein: CASRADRGLLEQYF

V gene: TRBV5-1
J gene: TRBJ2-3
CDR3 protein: CASSSLPTGTSGVADTQYF

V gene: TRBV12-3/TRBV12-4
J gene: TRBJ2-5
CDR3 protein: CASSAGRQETQYF

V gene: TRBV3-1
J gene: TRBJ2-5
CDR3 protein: CASRDRGYPKETQYF

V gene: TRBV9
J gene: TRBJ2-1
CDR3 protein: CASSVAIGLAGNEQFF

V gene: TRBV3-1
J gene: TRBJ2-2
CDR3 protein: CASSPRRRGLAGGATGELFF

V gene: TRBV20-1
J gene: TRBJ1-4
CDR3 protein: CSANTIGGRSATNEKLFF

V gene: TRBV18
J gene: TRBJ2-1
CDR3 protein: CASSLNRARSSYNEQFF

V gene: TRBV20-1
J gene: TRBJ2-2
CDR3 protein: CSARDRLAGAVTGELFF

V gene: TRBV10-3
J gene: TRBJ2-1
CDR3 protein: CAISESDSSYNEQFF

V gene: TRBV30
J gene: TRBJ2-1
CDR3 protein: CAWSTGTLNNEQFF

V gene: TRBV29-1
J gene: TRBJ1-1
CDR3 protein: CSVEDARRGGHEAFF

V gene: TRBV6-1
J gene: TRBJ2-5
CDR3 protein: CASSDRDWYQETQYF

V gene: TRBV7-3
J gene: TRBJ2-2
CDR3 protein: CASSWDFSNTGELFF

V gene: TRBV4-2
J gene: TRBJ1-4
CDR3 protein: CASSQDPSPGDEKLFF

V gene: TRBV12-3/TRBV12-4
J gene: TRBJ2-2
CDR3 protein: CASKSGPPSNTGELFF

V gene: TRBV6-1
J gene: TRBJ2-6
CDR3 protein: CASSGADSGANVLTF

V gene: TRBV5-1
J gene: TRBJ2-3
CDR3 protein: CASSLSSKGTDTQYF

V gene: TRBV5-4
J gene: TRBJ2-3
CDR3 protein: CASSLRGALPDTQYF

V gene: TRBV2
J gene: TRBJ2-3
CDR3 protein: CASSWGLPPDTQYF

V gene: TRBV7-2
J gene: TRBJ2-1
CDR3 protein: CASSLGSSGGYNEQFF

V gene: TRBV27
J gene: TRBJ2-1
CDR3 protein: CASSREFNEQFF

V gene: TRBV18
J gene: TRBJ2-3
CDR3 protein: CASSRGGGPADTQYF

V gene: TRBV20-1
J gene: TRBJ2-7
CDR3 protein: CSAASGLAGHEQYF

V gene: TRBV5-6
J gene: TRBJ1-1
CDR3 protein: CASSLGTGDSEAFF

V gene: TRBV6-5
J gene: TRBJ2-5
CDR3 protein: CASSYSSGGLETQYF

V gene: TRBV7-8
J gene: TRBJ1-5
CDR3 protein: CASSLSAENQPQHF

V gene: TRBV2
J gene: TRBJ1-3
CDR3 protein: CASIVDSGNTIYF

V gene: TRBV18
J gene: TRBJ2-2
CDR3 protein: CASSPPGAGELFF